This TCR beta chain was identified during a study of Ad26.COV2.S vaccination and SARS-CoV-2 variants. Regarding the study as a whole: Participants in the vaccine arm had higher spike-specific TCR breadth; placebo recipients had lower. Whether participants received vaccine or placebo, their non-spike TCR breadth was similar.

Some clones are missing from TCRdb's copy, which holds only in-frame ones; the method was immunoSEQ multiplex PCR. The sample holds approximately 340,000 clones, roughly nine tenths seen once. Details on this clone: Its antigen is undetermined.

The sequenced sample was peripheral blood, obtained after recovery from COVID-19. The TCR originated in a human donor who had recovered from COVID-19.

CDR3 in DNA: TGCGCCAGCAGCCAGATTGAGGGGAGGTCTGGCTACACCTTC. The encoded protein is CASSQIEGRSGYTF. J is TRBJ1-2 and V is TRBV4-1, with D maybe TRBD1 (5 bases). This CDR3 contains 14 residues. Trimming took off 3 bases at V and 7 bases at J, with 15 bases between the two ends. Per the germline V gene, CDR1 is MGHRA and CDR2 is YSYEKL.